The source of this TCR beta chain is a study of blood T cell repertoires in COVID-19. The CDR3 extends over 12 amino acids. The V gene end was trimmed by 6 bases and the J gene end by 8 bases; junction bases not matched to a gene: 3. CDR1 and CDR2 (germline): ENHRY, SYGVKD. The method was immunoSEQ multiplex PCR; TCRdb's version includes in-frame clones alone and lacks a portion of them. The sample has 250,000 or so clones, roughly 83% seen once. The sequence was obtained from a man older than 75 with acute or convalescent COVID-19. The V and J genes are TRBV10-3 and TRBJ1-1, with 10 bases aligning to TRBD1. Sample: peripheral blood. CDR3 in DNA: TGTGCCATCAGGGGGACAGGGGTAGAAGCTTTCTTT. Translated, it gives CAIRGTGVEAFF.